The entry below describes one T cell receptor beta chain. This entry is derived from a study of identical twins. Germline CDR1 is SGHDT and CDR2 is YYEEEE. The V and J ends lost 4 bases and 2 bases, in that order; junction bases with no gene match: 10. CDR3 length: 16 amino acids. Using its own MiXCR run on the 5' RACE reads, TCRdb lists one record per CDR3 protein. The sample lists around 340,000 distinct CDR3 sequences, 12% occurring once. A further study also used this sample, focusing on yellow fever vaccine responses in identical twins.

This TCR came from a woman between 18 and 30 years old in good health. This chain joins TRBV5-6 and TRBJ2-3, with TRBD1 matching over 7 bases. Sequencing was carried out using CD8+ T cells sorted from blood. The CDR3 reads CASSPKRTGLTDTQYF. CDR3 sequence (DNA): TGTGCCAGCAGCCCAAAGAGGACAGGACTCACAGATACGCAGTATTTT.